The 17 T cell receptor beta chains given below trace back to one sample, sequenced in a study of cytomegalovirus exposure and HLA in healthy donors. Primers included in the PCR were 60 Vbeta and 13 Jbeta primers. Clones were sequenced by immunoSEQ multiplex PCR, and TCRdb holds only the in-frame ones, with some missing. Of 60,000 to 75,000 clones in the sample, around four fifths were seen once. The specimen was PBMCs. The receptors originated from a woman younger than 45 in good health and CMV-seropositive.

The J gene is TRBJ2-1, the V gene TRBV4-1; 10 bases match TRBD2. Germline CDR1 reads MGHRA; CDR2 reads YSYEKL. The CDR3 loop spans 16 amino acids. Losses at the gene ends were 1 base for V and 9 bases for J; bases not matched to a gene: 9. CDR3 in amino acids: CASSQAISGRVGEQFF. The CDR3 nucleotides read TGCGCCAGCAGCCAAGCGATCAGCGGGAGGGTGGGTGAGCAGTTCTTC.

The V gene is TRBV29-1, the J gene TRBJ2-1; 7 bases agree with TRBD1. V shed 5 bases and J 8 bases; nucleotides not matched to a gene: 9. The V gene's germline CDR1 is SQVTM and CDR2 ANQGSEA. This CDR3 contains 13 residues. CDR3 loop: CSVLQTGWYEQFF. The CDR3, as DNA: TGCAGCGTTCTGCAGACAGGGTGGTATGAGCAGTTCTTC.

The chain combines TRBV29-1 with TRBJ1-4, with D hard to call. This CDR3 comprises 13 residues. CDR1 and CDR2 (germline): SQVTM, ANQGSEA. The V gene lost 4 bases and the J gene lost 4 bases, with 10 bases spanning the gap. CDR3 protein: CSVVTQLNEKLFF. CDR3 coding DNA: TGCAGCGTTGTAACACAGCTTAATGAAAAACTGTTTTTT. The entire variable domain, with the rest obtained from reference TRBV29-1 and TRBJ1-4, is as follows: SAVISQKPSRDICQRGTSLTIQCQVDSQVTMMFWYRQQPGQSLTLIATANQGSEATYESGFVIDKFPISRPNLTFSTLTVSNMSPEDSSIYLCSVVTQLNEKLFFGSGTQLSVL.

The chain couples TRBV30 to TRBJ2-1, with TRBD2 matching 8 bases. Trimming took 0 bases from V and 7 from J; bases not matched to a gene: 2. From germline, CDR1 is GTSNPN and CDR2 SVGIG (reference sequence). The CDR3 spans 13 residues. DNA for the CDR3: TGTGCCTGGAGTGTAGGCGGGAGGAATGAGCAGTTCTTC. Its protein product is CAWSVGGRNEQFF. Filled out from reference TRBV30 and TRBJ2-1, the complete variable domain reads SQTIHQWPATLVQPVGSPLSLECTVEGTSNPNLYWYRQAAGRGLQLLFYSVGIGQISSEVPQNLSASRPQDRQFILSSKKLLLSDSGFYLCAWSVGGRNEQFFGPGTRLTVL.

This clone was detected only a few times. The V gene is TRBV5-1, the J gene TRBJ1-2; no definite D call. This CDR3 has 12 residues. Trimming cost V 0 bases and J 7 bases, with 7 bases left between them. Germline CDR1 reads SGHRS; CDR2 reads YFSETQ. CDR3 region: CASSLAYSGYTF. CDR3 coding DNA: TGCGCCAGCAGCTTGGCCTATTCTGGCTACACCTTC.

This clone was observed once. This rearrangement joins TRBV29-1 to TRBJ1-2; 11 nucleotides align to TRBD1. Germline V CDR1 and CDR2: SQVTM, ANQGSEA. The CDR3 consists of 16 residues. The junction had 10 bases not matched to a gene; V was cut back by 0 bases and J by 7 bases. The CDR3 DNA is TGCAGCGTTGAAGATGAGAGGGACAGGGGGTTGCGTGGCTACACCTTC. Translating gives CSVEDERDRGLRGYTF. The full variable domain, with the rest looked up from reference TRBV29-1 and TRBJ1-2, is SAVISQKPSRDICQRGTSLTIQCQVDSQVTMMFWYRQQPGQSLTLIATANQGSEATYESGFVIDKFPISRPNLTFSTLTVSNMSPEDSSIYLCSVEDERDRGLRGYTFGSGTRLTVV.

The genes are TRBV5-1 and TRBJ1-3; possibly TRBD1 for D (6 bases). CDR1 and CDR2 from the germline V gene are SGHRS and YFSETQ. This CDR3 is built from 15 residues. With 4 bases removed from V and 0 bases from J, the gap between germline ends came to 11 bases. The CDR3 sequence is CASSLDSFSGNTIYF. The CDR3 DNA reads TGCGCCAGCAGCCTGGACAGCTTCTCTGGAAACACCATATATTTT.

This clone occurred a few times. The chain carries TRBV30 and TRBJ1-2, with 9 nucleotides matching TRBD1. Germline loops: CDR1 GTSNPN, CDR2 SVGIG (reference sequence). The CDR3 covers 14 residues. Trimming at V came to 3 bases and at J to 8 bases, leaving 10 bases not matched to a gene. The CDR3 here is CAWRTWDRVSGYTF. CDR3 DNA sequence: TGTGCCTGGAGGACCTGGGACAGGGTGTCCGGCTACACCTTC.

V and J are TRBV4-1 and TRBJ2-7, with TRBD2 as a possible D gene (6 bases). The CDR3 sequence is 13 residues long. Germline V gene sequence: CDR1 MGHRA, CDR2 YSYEKL. The V and J ends lost 4 bases and 0 bases respectively, with 7 bases between them. Written as DNA, the CDR3 is TGCGCCAGCAGCCCCGGGAGCTCCTACGAGCAGTACTTC. This codes for CASSPGSSYEQYF.

V is TRBV11-2 and J is TRBJ2-3, with 11 bases matching TRBD2. This CDR3 is built from 17 residues. Germline V gene sequence: CDR1 SGHAT, CDR2 FQNNGV. After removal of 1 base from V and 4 bases from J, the junction contained 7 bases not matched to a gene. The CDR3 DNA follows: TGTGCCAGCAGCTTAGGTTCCCTAGCGGGAGGCGCAGATACGCAGTATTTT. It specifies CASSLGSLAGGADTQYF.

The V and J genes are TRBV5-1 and TRBJ2-7; D gene unclear. V was trimmed by 4 bases and J by 4 bases, leaving 12 bases between them. This CDR3 has 13 amino acids. Germline assignment: CDR1 SGHRS and CDR2 YFSETQ. The CDR3 DNA reads TGCGCCAGCAGCCTCGGTAGTATGTACGAGCAGTACTTC. Translation gives CASSLGSMYEQYF.

This clone is a singleton in its sample. The chain combines TRBV5-1 with TRBJ2-7; D is ambiguous. CDR1 is SGHRS, CDR2 YFSETQ, per germline. The CDR3 loop spans 13 amino acids. Trimming shortened V by 4 bases and J by 6 bases, and 14 bases separated the two germline ends. The CDR3: CASSPGSAGEQYF. The CDR3 DNA sequence: TGCGCCAGCAGCCCAGGCTCAGCCGGCGAGCAGTACTTC.

There are a few counts of this clone. The chain employs TRBV28 and TRBJ2-5; 8 positions agree with TRBD2. V lost 3 bases to trimming and J lost 4 bases; unmatched junction nucleotides: 4. The CDR3 totals 14 residues. Germline CDR1 is MDHEN and CDR2 is SYDVKM. The CDR3 is CASSFAGGGETQYF. CDR3 DNA sequence: TGTGCCAGCAGTTTTGCGGGAGGAGGAGAGACCCAGTACTTC. Combining the CDR3 with reference TRBV28 and TRBJ2-5 gives the whole variable domain DVKVTQSSRYLVKRTGEKVFLECVQDMDHENMFWYRQDPGLGLRLIYFSYDVKMKEKGDIPEGYSVSREKKERFSLILESASTNQTSMYLCASSFAGGGETQYFGPGTRLLVL.

The chain uses TRBV29-1 and TRBJ1-1; 8 bases match TRBD1. Germline V gives CDR1 SQVTM, CDR2 ANQGSEA. The CDR3 is 13 amino acids. V lost 4 bases to trimming and J lost 8 bases; unmatched junction nucleotides: 9. The CDR3 region is CSVAADRGREAFF. For the CDR3, the DNA is TGCAGCGTTGCCGCAGACAGGGGTAGGGAAGCTTTCTTT. Full variable domain (remainder filled in from reference TRBV29-1 and TRBJ1-1): SAVISQKPSRDICQRGTSLTIQCQVDSQVTMMFWYRQQPGQSLTLIATANQGSEATYESGFVIDKFPISRPNLTFSTLTVSNMSPEDSSIYLCSVAADRGREAFFGQGTRLTVV.

J is TRBJ1-1 and V is TRBV5-1; 8 nucleotides agree with TRBD1. Germline CDR1 and CDR2: SGHRS and YFSETQ. This CDR3 is 14 amino acids long. The V segment lost 4 bases and the J segment 4 bases; nucleotides outside the gene matches: 6. CDR3 protein: CASSVDRVVTEAFF. The CDR3 DNA follows: TGCGCCAGCAGCGTGGACAGGGTAGTCACTGAAGCTTTCTTT.

This clone has a handful of counts. The chain carries TRBV6-5 and TRBJ2-7, with TRBD1 identical over 7 bases. Germline loops: CDR1 MNHEY, CDR2 SVGAGI. V gave up 0 bases and J gave up 1 base; unmatched junction bases: 3. The length of the CDR3 is 15 residues. Here the CDR3 DNA reads TGTGCCAGCAGTTACTCTCCGGGACAGTCCTACGAGCAGTACTTC. Its translation is CASSYSPGQSYEQYF.

The chain uses TRBV19 and TRBJ1-4; TRBD1 agrees at 10 bases. V was pared by 7 bases and J by 5 bases, with 1 base of the junction left unmatched. The V gene's germline CDR1 is LNHDA and CDR2 SQIVND (reference sequence). The CDR3 length is 13 residues. This CDR3 reads CASTGQGNEKLFF. Here the CDR3 DNA reads TGTGCCAGTACGGGACAGGGGAATGAAAAACTGTTTTTT.